A single TCR beta chain is shown here with its context. As yet, its antigen is unknown. Other DNA variants within this sample encode the same CDR3. This sample was taken from a study of shared clonotypes between healthy human individuals. Findings and caveats of the study: Non-shared clonotypes were found to have lower generation probabilities than the clonotypes that were shared by all four of the sorted-subset donors. Sampling included only blood; tissue repertoires likely differ.

Naive CD8 cells lacked CD45RO and underwent positive selection for CCR7, leaving out terminally differentiated effector memory CD45RA+ cells. Each sample came from a Caucasian adult donor living in Nashville, Tennessee. The CDR3 spans 15 residues. J lost 0 bases, V lost 4 bases, and 4 bases had no gene match. Looked up from germline, CDR1 is SGHRS and CDR2 is YFSETQ. Profiling relied on immunoSEQ multiplex PCR, and the TCRdb table lists in-frame clones only, not all of them. Among roughly 2,000,000 clones listed, 93% were seen once. This clonotype originated in a man aged 18 to 29 in good health. Some clones in this sample may be carry-over from other donors' samples. The chain employs TRBV5-1 and TRBJ2-7; 10 positions agree with TRBD2. Material: naive CD8+ T cells from PBMCs. As DNA, the CDR3 is TGCGCCAGCAGCCTCCGGACTAGCGGCTCCTACGAGCAGTACTTC. Its protein product is CASSLRTSGSYEQYF.